This TCR beta chain is drawn from a study of T cell changes during pregnancy in multiple sclerosis. The germline V gene has CDR1 SGHTA and CDR2 FQGNSA. The CDR3 consists of 13 residues. V shed 5 bases and J shed 1 base, with 8 bases lying between them. The data were produced by immunoSEQ multiplex PCR, yet TCRdb's version contains in-frame clones alone and is incomplete. This table has around 110,000 clones, 91% appearing once. The sequence derives from a female donor with multiple sclerosis, enrolled in a pregnancy study. V gene TRBV7-2 combines with J gene TRBJ1-1; D is possibly TRBD1 (6 bases). The specimen comprised peripheral blood, sampled before pregnancy. In DNA form, the CDR3 reads TGTGCCAGCAGCCTACAGGGGAACACTGAAGCTTTCTTT. Amino acid sequence: CASSLQGNTEAFF.